This TCR beta chain was identified in a study of identical twins. The table lists this clonotype with a few counts. The antigen is undetermined. The cDNA had a unique molecular identifier and a template-switch universal primer site. MiXCR was run by TCRdb on the 5' RACE reads, yielding one entry per CDR3 protein. The sample contains 410,000 or so distinct CDR3 sequences, approximately 17% of which appear only once. Study conclusions and caveats: Twins' surplus sharing was weaker for beta out-of-frame sequences. There is a chance that invariant MAIT and iNKT cells partially muddied zero-insertion analyses.

Trimming removed 6 bases from V and 0 bases from J, with 18 bases in between. The germline V gene has CDR1 MGHRA and CDR2 YSYEKL. The CDR3 covers 16 residues. The sequence derives from a man aged 45-65 years in good health. The sequenced material came from naive T cells sorted from blood. This rearrangement joins TRBV4-1 to TRBJ2-7; no firm D call. The CDR3 nucleotides are TGCGCCAGCAGTTATGAACCACCGCCTTCCTCCTACGAGCAGTACTTC. Translating it yields CASSYEPPPSSYEQYF.